Sequencing of this T cell receptor (beta chain) was carried out in a study of T cell repertoires in cytomegalovirus infection. Looking at the study overall: Used in the study were CMV epitopes, some recently identified and HLA-C-restricted, others well-studied and HLA-B-restricted. Indications came from public TCR beta signatures; they pointed to CMV infection and to a matching HLA type.

A note on this clonotype: Its specificity is unknown.

In TCRdb, the reads were re-called with MiXCR into one record per CDR3 protein. The sample yields 110,000 or so distinct CDR3 sequences, over 30% seen once. Study-wide results and caveats: CMV-specific HLA-C-restricted TCR beta clonotypes dominated the ex vivo response. People with CMV and the relevant HLA were identified by cumulative public TCR beta family frequency.

Deletions cut 4 bases from V and 3 bases from J, with 9 bases between. This CDR3 spans 13 amino acids. Germline V gene lookup returns CDR1 SGHTA and CDR2 FQGNSA. The V and J genes are TRBV7-2 and TRBJ1-2; D not certain. The sequenced sample was CD8+ T cells from cultured PBMCs, obtained from culture after CMV antigen stimulation. The TCR was taken from a human donor in good health (CMV status not recorded). Some clones in this sample may be carry-over from other donors' samples. CDR3 DNA: TGTGCCAGCAGCTCGGCCCAGCACTATGGCTACACCTTC. Its translation: CASSSAQHYGYTF.